The sequence of this T cell receptor (beta chain) was determined in a study of blood T cell repertoires in COVID-19. Study background: Sample material is recorded as cDNA or gDNA derived from T cells, B-cell-depleted T cells, or PBMCs.

CDR1 and CDR2 (germline): SEHNR, FQNEAQ (reference sequence). Trimming shortened V by 1 base and J by 0 bases, and 16 bases separated the two germline ends. This CDR3 region has 18 residues. Original handling: How many nucleated cells were present was estimated from reference gene primer amplification. Sequenced by immunoSEQ multiplex PCR; TCRdb stores in-frame clones only, minus some. V, J and clone size are taken as reported in that table, and D and trimming were inferred from the DNA itself. The table shows about 210,000 clones, with approximately 90% occurring only once. The rearrangement joins TRBV7-9 to TRBJ2-4, with a possible D match to TRBD2 (6 bases). The clonotype was recovered from a man under 40 with acute or convalescent COVID-19. The material sequenced was peripheral blood. The CDR3 DNA is TGTGCCAGCAGCTTAGGTTCGGGGGTCCTAGAAGCCAAAAACATTCAGTACTTC. Protein sequence: CASSLGSGVLEAKNIQYF.